Listed here are 26 T cell receptor beta chains from one sample, sequenced in a study of regulatory and conventional T cells in RAG deficiency. Using immunoSEQ multiplex PCR, the repertoire was profiled, and TCRdb retains in-frame clones only, with some absent. The data contain roughly 32,000 clones, 70% to 90% of them singletons. The same specimen was also included in a second study, on regulatory T cells. That report notes: Amplification used 52 TRBV primers and 13 TRBJ primers.

Sequencing was done on a sample of CD8+ T cells sorted from blood. The receptors originated from a human donor in good health.

The rearrangement uses TRBV19 and TRBJ2-1; the D gene could be TRBD1 or TRBD2 (5 bases each). The CDR3 length is 15 residues. CDR1 is LNHDA, CDR2 SQIVND, per germline (reference sequence). V was pared by 0 bases and J by 4 bases, with 10 bases between. This chain's CDR3 is CASSIDGGTYNEQFF. CDR3 coding DNA: TGTGCCAGTAGTATAGATGGGGGAACATACAATGAGCAGTTCTTC.

The rearrangement uses TRBV7-2 and TRBJ1-1; the D is unclear. This CDR3 has 12 residues. Germline V gene lookup returns CDR1 SGHTA and CDR2 FQGNSA. V shed 5 bases and J shed 4 bases, with 8 bases lying between them. CDR3 sequence: CASSRVGTEAFF. CDR3 nucleotides: TGTGCCAGCAGCAGGGTGGGCACTGAAGCTTTCTTT.

This clone was counted only a few times. This chain links TRBV7-6 with TRBJ2-7; no reliable D call. V was pared by 1 base and J by 7 bases, with 11 bases between. Germline loops: CDR1 SGHVS, CDR2 FNYEAQ. The CDR3 is made up of 13 amino acids. CDR3 protein: CASSLEVDAEQYF. CDR3 bases: TGTGCCAGCAGCTTAGAGGTGGACGCGGAGCAGTACTTC.

This chain uses TRBV15 with TRBJ2-5; D unresolved. The CDR3 is 14 residues long. V gave up 0 bases and J gave up 5 bases, with 10 bases separating them. Germline V lookup: CDR1 LNHNV, CDR2 YYDKDF (reference sequence). In DNA, the CDR3 is TGTGCCACCAGCAGAGACCGGGCCCATGAGACCCAGTACTTC. This translates into CATSRDRAHETQYF.

This sequence joins TRBV6-5 and TRBJ1-2; possible D gene TRBD1, 5 bases. Trimming removed 9 bases at V and 4 bases at J, with 18 bases between. Looked up from germline, CDR1 is MNHEY and CDR2 is SVGAGI. The CDR3 runs 14 residues. The CDR3 DNA is TGTGCCAGTGGGGGTAAGGGCCCCACCTATGGCTACACCTTC. Its protein product is CASGGKGPTYGYTF.

The chain combines TRBV2 with TRBJ2-7; D possibly corresponds to TRBD1 (6 bases). There are 11 residues in the CDR3. V shed 7 bases and J shed 7 bases, with 11 bases lying between them. CDR1 and CDR2 from the germline V gene are SNHLY and FYNNEI. CDR3 amino acids: CASMTGWEQYF. The CDR3 nucleotides read TGTGCCAGCATGACAGGTTGGGAGCAGTACTTC.

The chain recombines TRBV5-1 with TRBJ1-2, with 8 bases matching TRBD1. The junction had 3 bases not matched to a gene; V was cut back by 0 bases and J by 2 bases. The CDR3 is 15 amino acids. From germline, CDR1 is SGHRS and CDR2 YFSETQ. Here the CDR3 reads CASSLAGTGNYGYTF. The DNA of the CDR3 is TGCGCCAGCAGCTTGGCCGGGACAGGAAACTATGGCTACACCTTC.

This clone was seen a handful of times. The chain uses TRBV27 and TRBJ1-4; 7 nucleotides agree with TRBD1. The V segment lost 4 bases and the J segment 12 bases; nucleotides outside the gene matches: 5. The CDR3 extends over 12 amino acids. Germline V gene lookup returns CDR1 MNHEY and CDR2 SMNVEV (reference sequence). The CDR3 DNA sequence: TGTGCCAGCAGTTCAGGGGGGGGAGAACTGTTTTTT. This codes for CASSSGGGELFF. Filled out from reference TRBV27 and TRBJ1-4, the complete variable domain reads EAQVTQNPRYLITVTGKKLTVTCSQNMNHEYMSWYRQDPGLGLRQIYYSMNVEVTDKGDVPEGYKVSRKEKRNFPLILESPSPNQTSLYFCASSSGGGELFFGSGTQLSVL.

This chain joins TRBV12-2 and TRBJ2-5; TRBD2 was called by the table and not checked on the DNA. TRBV12-2 is marked as a pseudogene. The CDR3 is made up of 18 amino acids. CDR3 DNA: TGTGCAAGTCGCTTAGCTCCAGGACTAGCGGGCTTGAGGGAGACCCAGTACTTC. Amino acids: CASRLAPGLAGLRETQYF.

The chain joins TRBV28 to TRBJ2-2, with no clear D. CDR3 length: 15 amino acids. Trimming cost V 3 bases and J 0 bases, with 8 bases left between them. Germline values: CDR1 MDHEN, CDR2 SYDVKM. As DNA, the CDR3 is TGTGCCAGCAGTTTCGTAGGGCCGAACACCGGGGAGCTGTTTTTT. Its protein product is CASSFVGPNTGELFF.

This chain uses TRBV27 with TRBJ2-7; D remains ambiguous. Germline lookup yields CDR1 MNHEY and CDR2 SMNVEV (reference sequence). V lost 2 bases and J lost 5, with 4 bases in between. The CDR3 spans 11 residues. The chain's CDR3 is CASSLGHEQYF. In nucleotides, the CDR3 is TGTGCCAGCAGTTTAGGGCACGAGCAGTACTTC.

The V gene is TRBV4-1, the J gene TRBJ1-4; 8 nucleotides match TRBD1. CDR1 is MGHRA, CDR2 YSYEKL, per germline. V was clipped by 2 bases and J by 7 bases; unmatched bases: 9. CDR3 length equals 16 residues. The CDR3, as DNA: TGCGCCAGCAGCCAATACTACTTACAGGGGGGTGAAAAACTGTTTTTT. Its protein product is CASSQYYLQGGEKLFF.

The gene calls are TRBV6-1 and TRBJ2-7; the match to TRBD1 covers 10 bases. The CDR3 runs to 13 residues. V shed 8 bases, J shed 2 bases, and the junction held 3 bases outside the gene matches. The germline CDR1 and CDR2 sequences are MNHNS and SASEGT. The CDR3: CASGTGETYEQYF. CDR3 nucleotide sequence: TGTGCCAGCGGGACAGGGGAGACCTACGAGCAGTACTTC.

The chain carries TRBV5-1 and TRBJ1-2; D gene ambiguous. Germline V gene sequence: CDR1 SGHRS, CDR2 YFSETQ. CDR3 length: 12 residues. V was trimmed by 0 bases and J by 4 bases, leaving 4 bases between them. The CDR3 region is CASSLDSYGYTF. CDR3 coding DNA: TGCGCCAGCAGCTTGGACAGCTATGGCTACACCTTC.

By share, this clone ranks as medium-sized. The chain has TRBV14 and TRBJ2-1; D not resolved. The CDR3 sequence is 11 residues long. V gave up 5 bases and J gave up 10 bases, with 9 bases separating them. Germline CDR1 and CDR2: SGHDN and FVKESK. The CDR3 loop reads CASSDLREQFF. In DNA form, the CDR3 reads TGTGCCAGCAGCGATCTAAGAGAGCAGTTCTTC.

V is TRBV6-5 and J is TRBJ1-2; D remains unclear. The germline V and J ends were trimmed by 5 bases and 5 bases, with 3 bases remaining between them. The CDR3 covers 10 residues. Germline CDR1 is MNHEY and CDR2 is SVGAGI. CDR3 DNA sequence: TGTGCCAGCAGTGAGTATGGCTACACCTTC. Translating it yields CASSEYGYTF.

The gene calls are TRBV19 and TRBJ2-4; TRBD1 matches 9 bases. Germline values: CDR1 LNHDA, CDR2 SQIVND (reference sequence). With 5 bases clipped from V and 6 bases from J, the junction kept 8 bases outside the gene matches. The CDR3 length is 15 residues. This chain's CDR3 is CASSPGTGYGNIQYF. CDR3 in DNA: TGTGCCAGTAGTCCCGGGACAGGGTACGGAAACATTCAGTACTTC.

J is TRBJ2-1 and V is TRBV28, with TRBD2 matching over 13 bases. CDR3 length equals 14 residues. Germline V lookup: CDR1 MDHEN, CDR2 SYDVKM. V was pared by 10 bases and J by 4 bases, with 4 bases of the junction left unmatched. As DNA, the CDR3 is TGTGCCATCCAGACTAGCGGGAGGTACAATGAGCAGTTCTTC. It specifies CAIQTSGRYNEQFF.

The chain joins TRBV6-4 to TRBJ2-7; D unresolved. Germline V gives CDR1 MRHNA, CDR2 SNTAGT. The ends were cut back, 0 bases at V and 3 bases at J, with 6 bases in the middle. There are 13 residues in the CDR3. The chain's CDR3 is CASSDSGSYEQYF. Written as DNA, the CDR3 is TGTGCCAGCAGTGACTCGGGCAGCTACGAGCAGTACTTC.

The chain links TRBV28 to TRBJ2-2; D uncertain. CDR1 is MDHEN, CDR2 SYDVKM, per germline. The CDR3 totals 14 residues. Trimming removed 3 bases from V and 2 bases from J, with 7 bases in between. The CDR3 nucleotides read TGTGCCAGCAGTTTTACGGGCAACACCGGGGAGCTGTTTTTT. Translating it yields CASSFTGNTGELFF.

The chain is built from TRBV11-2 and TRBJ1-1, with D perhaps TRBD1 (5 bases). Looked up from germline, CDR1 is SGHAT and CDR2 is FQNNGV. This CDR3 contains 14 residues. V lost 4 bases and J lost 4, with 13 bases in between. The CDR3: CASSWRSGPTEAFF. CDR3 nucleotides: TGTGCCAGCAGCTGGAGGTCGGGACCCACTGAAGCTTTCTTT.

The chain carries TRBV6-1 and TRBJ2-1; D uncertain. This CDR3 has 15 amino acids. CDR1 and CDR2 from the germline V gene are MNHNS and SASEGT. Trimming took off 9 bases at V and 9 bases at J, with 24 bases between the two ends. The CDR3 region is CASEQNAAPRAEQFF. The CDR3 DNA reads as TGTGCCAGTGAGCAAAATGCCGCCCCCCGGGCTGAGCAGTTCTTC.

V is TRBV5-1 and J is TRBJ1-5; 7 positions match TRBD1. Per the germline V gene, CDR1 is SGHRS and CDR2 is YFSETQ. The CDR3 is 14 residues long. The ends lost 1 base at V and 2 bases at J; junction bases unmatched: 0. DNA of the CDR3: TGCGCCAGCAGCTTGACAGGGGGCAATCAGCCCCAGCATTTT. It encodes CASSLTGGNQPQHF.

The gene calls are TRBV2 and TRBJ2-6; tentatively, D is TRBD1 (5 bases). Trimming pared 3 bases from V and 2 bases from J, leaving 8 bases between. There are 15 residues in the CDR3. CDR1 is SNHLY and CDR2 is FYNNEI in the germline V gene. The CDR3 bases are TGTGCCAGCAGTGATTTCAGGGCTGGGGCCAACGTCCTGACTTTC. Its translation is CASSDFRAGANVLTF. Based on the CDR3 plus reference TRBV2 and TRBJ2-6, the full variable domain is EPEVTQTPSHQVTQMGQEVILRCVPISNHLYFYWYRQILGQKVEFLVSFYNNEISEKSEIFDDQFSVERPDGSNFTLKIRSTKLEDSAMYFCASSDFRAGANVLTFGAGSRLTVL.

V is TRBV5-1 and J is TRBJ2-5; 13 nucleotides match TRBD2. The tail of the sequence fits TRBJ2-7 better, so the J call may be wrong. CDR1 is SGHRS, CDR2 YFSETQ, per germline. This CDR3 spans 19 amino acids. In nucleotides, the CDR3 is TGCGCCAGCAGCTCTATCCCCGTCTCGGGACTAGCGGGATACTACGAGCAGTACTTC. Amino acids: CASSSIPVSGLAGYYEQYF.

The genes are TRBV6-5 and TRBJ2-5, with D maybe TRBD2 (6 bases). TRBJ2-7 matches the DNA end more closely, so the J call is doubtful. Germline V gene lookup returns CDR1 MNHEY and CDR2 SVGAGI. The CDR3 covers 14 residues. The CDR3 DNA sequence: TGTGCCAGCAGAAATCTAGCGCCAACCTACGAGCAGTACTTC. Amino acid sequence: CASRNLAPTYEQYF.